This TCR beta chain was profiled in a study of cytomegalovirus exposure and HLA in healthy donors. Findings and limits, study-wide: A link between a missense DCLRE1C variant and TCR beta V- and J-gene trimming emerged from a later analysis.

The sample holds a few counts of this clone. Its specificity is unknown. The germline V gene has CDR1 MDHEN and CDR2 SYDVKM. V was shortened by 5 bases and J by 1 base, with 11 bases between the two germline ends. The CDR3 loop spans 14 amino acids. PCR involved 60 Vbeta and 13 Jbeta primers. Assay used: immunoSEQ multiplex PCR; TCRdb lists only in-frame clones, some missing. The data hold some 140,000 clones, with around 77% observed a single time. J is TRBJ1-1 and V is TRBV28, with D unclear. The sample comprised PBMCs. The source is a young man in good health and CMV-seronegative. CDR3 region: CASSGDSPNTEAFF. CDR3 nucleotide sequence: TGTGCCAGCAGTGGAGATTCCCCGAACACTGAAGCTTTCTTT. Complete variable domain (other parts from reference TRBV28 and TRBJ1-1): DVKVTQSSRYLVKRTGEKVFLECVQDMDHENMFWYRQDPGLGLRLIYFSYDVKMKEKGDIPEGYSVSREKKERFSLILESASTNQTSMYLCASSGDSPNTEAFFGQGTRLTVV.